This T cell receptor beta chain was recovered during a study of shared clonotypes between healthy human individuals. Here immunoSEQ multiplex PCR was the method, and the copy in TCRdb shows in-frame clones only, minus some. The sample yields 2,500,000 or so clones, about 90% seen once. Per the germline V gene, CDR1 is LGHNA and CDR2 is YSLEER. Trimming took 1 base from V and 0 from J, leaving 6 bases between them. This CDR3 contains 14 residues. Sequencing used naive CD4+ T cells from PBMCs. The subset here: CD45RA+ positively selected. The TCR was taken from a young man in good health. Some clones in this sample may be carry-over from other donors' samples. The chain is built from TRBV4-3 and TRBJ1-1; D is unresolved. In DNA form, the CDR3 reads TGCGCCAGCAGCCAAGCATTTCTGAACACTGAAGCTTTCTTT. This codes for CASSQAFLNTEAFF.